The 4 T cell receptor beta chains below come from one sample, sequenced in a study of blood T cell repertoires in COVID-19. TCRdb's table, derived via immunoSEQ multiplex PCR, lists solely in-frame clones and lacks some. Seen here are fewer than 300,000 clones, 80% to 90% observed once, and the top ten hold roughly 0.8%. The material sequenced was peripheral blood. The source of these receptors is a man younger than 40 with acute or convalescent COVID-19.

The rearrangement links TRBV24-1 to TRBJ2-1, with TRBD2 matching 9 bases. Germline V lookup: CDR1 KGHDR, CDR2 SFDVKD. V dropped 8 bases and J dropped 8; count of bases not matched to a gene: 9. The CDR3 consists of 14 residues. CDR3 DNA sequence: TGTGCCACCAAGGGGGCGGGGGGGCAGGATGAGCAGTTCTTC. Translating it yields CATKGAGGQDEQFF.

The V and J genes are TRBV6-5 and TRBJ1-2; the D gene is possibly TRBD1 (6 bases). Looked up from germline, CDR1 is MNHEY and CDR2 is SVGAGI. There are 14 residues in the CDR3. V was trimmed by 7 bases and J by 4 bases, leaving 16 bases between them. This CDR3 reads CASKLQGIRYGYTF. The CDR3, as DNA: TGTGCCAGCAAACTACAGGGTATACGCTATGGCTACACCTTC.

The rearrangement uses TRBV5-8 and TRBJ1-5, with 9 bases identical to TRBD1. Germline CDR1 and CDR2: SGHTS and YDEGEE. The CDR3 length is 13 residues. V was pared by 2 bases and J by 13 bases, with 7 bases of the junction left unmatched. CDR3 coding DNA: TGTGCCAGCAGCTTTTCGACAGGGGGTGAACAGCATTTT. This translates into CASSFSTGGEQHF.

This sequence joins TRBV29-1 and TRBJ2-3; tentatively, D is TRBD1 (5 bases). The germline V gene has CDR1 SQVTM and CDR2 ANQGSEA. This CDR3 has 13 residues. Trimming took off 4 bases at V and 2 bases at J, with 10 bases between the two ends. CDR3 DNA sequence: TGCAGCGTTGGCGGCAGGGACACAGATACGCAGTATTTT. Amino acids: CSVGGRDTDTQYF.